What follows is one T cell receptor (beta chain) and its context. The CDR3 runs to 13 residues. V lost 7 bases, J lost 8 bases, and 16 bases lay in between. Germline V gene lookup returns CDR1 SGHNT and CDR2 YYREEE (reference sequence). Authors' analysis steps: Scientists estimated how many nucleated cells there were by amplifying reference gene primers. Some clones are missing from TCRdb's copy, which holds only in-frame ones; the method was immunoSEQ multiplex PCR. V, J and clone size are those of that table, while D and trimming were read from the DNA. The sample has 75,000 or so clones, around 80% seen once. The data belong to a study of blood T cell repertoires in COVID-19. The overall study: Sites across the United States, Italy and Spain contributed samples from acute and convalescent COVID-19. T cells, B-cell-depleted T cells, or PBMCs supplied cDNA or gDNA.

The chain has TRBV5-4 and TRBJ2-1; D not resolved. What was sequenced was peripheral blood. This clonotype was obtained from a woman in her 70s with acute or convalescent COVID-19. CDR3 nucleotide sequence: TGTGCCAGCCGCTGGATTGCGAGCGATGAGCAGTTCTTC. Its translation is CASRWIASDEQFF. The full variable domain, in which reference TRBV5-4 and TRBJ2-1 provide the parts outside the CDR3, is ETGVTQSPTHLIKTRGQQVTLRCSSQSGHNTVSWYQQALGQGPQFIFQYYREEENGRGNFPPRFSGLQFPNYSSELNVNALELDDSALYLCASRWIASDEQFFGPGTRLTVL.